One sample yielded the 14 T cell receptor beta chains listed below, sequenced in a study of T cells after yellow fever vaccination (dated by TCRdb to the late 2010s). The treatment or condition label, as the study defines it: live attenuated yellow fever vaccine strain. Libraries were made using 5' RACE. Sequencing took place on an Illumina HiSeq 2500. Starting from the raw public reads, TCRdb applied fastp trimming at Q25, assembled clones with MiXCR and retained in-frame beta chains. Entries that share a CDR3 protein sequence are merged under the most common genes and DNA. The sample table lists around 530,000 distinct CDR3 sequences, about 15% of them with a count of one. The top ten constitute around 16% of the sample. The sample consisted of PBMCs, taken 5 to 6 days after the first yellow fever vaccination. The receptor set was obtained from a man aged 18 to 35 who received the YFV17D yellow fever vaccine.

The V and J genes are TRBV20-1 and TRBJ1-5; D is undetermined. CDR1 and CDR2 (germline): DFQATT, SNEGSKA (reference sequence). The V end lost 4 bases, the J end lost 6 bases, and 10 bases lay between the germline ends. The CDR3 totals 12 residues. CDR3 sequence reads: CSAIAPGQPQHF. The DNA for the CDR3 is TGCAGTGCTATCGCACCTGGTCAGCCCCAGCATTTT.

This clonotype has a handful of counts. The V gene is TRBV5-1, the J gene TRBJ2-2; D may be TRBD1 or TRBD2 (5 bases each). Trimming left V 1 base short and J 0 bases short, with 7 bases between. CDR1 and CDR2 (germline): SGHRS, YFSETQ. This CDR3 is built from 15 residues. CDR3 region: CASSLKGPNTGELFF. CDR3 nucleotide sequence: TGCGCCAGCAGCTTGAAGGGACCGAACACCGGGGAGCTGTTTTTT.

A few counts support this clonotype. This rearrangement joins TRBV19 to TRBJ2-1; 11 bases match TRBD2. CDR1 and CDR2 (germline): LNHDA, SQIVND (reference sequence). With 7 bases clipped from V and 0 bases from J, the junction kept 8 bases outside the gene matches. CDR3 length equals 17 residues. The CDR3 reads CASTTFSGGVSYNEQFF. The DNA of the CDR3 is TGTGCCAGTACCACCTTTAGCGGGGGGGTCTCCTACAATGAGCAGTTCTTC.

This clonotype showed up many times. The junction departs from the called germline gene at one end, perhaps through a read error. The CDR3 DNA is TGTGCCAGCAGTTTAGAAGGGTCTGGGGCCAACGTCCTGACTTTC. Its protein product is CASSLEGSGANVLTF. The V gene is TRBV5-1, the J gene TRBJ2-6, with D unclear. The CDR3 is 15 residues long. Germline CDR1 and CDR2: SGHRS and YFSETQ. Combining the CDR3 with reference TRBV5-1 and TRBJ2-6 gives the whole variable domain KAGVTQTPRYLIKTRGQQVTLSCSPISGHRSVSWYQQTPGQGLQFLFEYFSETQRNKGNFPGRFSGRQFSNSRSEMNVSTLELGDSALYLCASSLEGSGANVLTFGAGSRLTVL.

The chain couples TRBV12-3 or TRBV12-4 to TRBJ2-2; TRBD2 agrees at 9 bases. V was clipped by 7 bases and J by 3 bases; unmatched bases: 6. The CDR3 is 15 residues long. CDR3 sequence reads: CASTRSGGYTGELFF. CDR3 bases: TGTGCCAGCACCCGTAGCGGGGGATACACCGGGGAGCTGTTTTTT.

The chain has TRBV6-5 and TRBJ1-6, with TRBD1 matching 7 bases. Germline V CDR1 and CDR2: MNHEY, SVGAGI. The CDR3 contains 17 residues. Trimming cost V 2 bases and J 4 bases; bases outside gene matches: 8. The CDR3 region has the DNA TGTGCCAGCAGTTACCGCGGACAGGACGAATATAATTCACCCCTCCACTTT. Its protein product is CASSYRGQDEYNSPLHF.

This chain links TRBV20-1 with TRBJ2-7; 9 nucleotides line up with TRBD2. This CDR3 has 15 residues. Germline V gene lookup returns CDR1 DFQATT and CDR2 SNEGSKA (reference sequence). V dropped 0 bases and J dropped 5; count of bases not matched to a gene: 8. This CDR3 is CSAREPTAGGDEQYV. The CDR3 DNA follows: TGCAGTGCTAGAGAACCGACAGCGGGGGGTGACGAGCAGTACGTC.

The V call is TRBV4-1, the J call TRBJ2-6; 8 nucleotides align to TRBD1. The CDR3 runs 18 residues. V lost 1 base and J lost 3; bases outside the gene matches: 8. The germline CDR1 and CDR2 sequences are MGHRA and YSYEKL. The CDR3 reads CASSQVVQGAVGANVLTF. CDR3 DNA: TGCGCCAGCAGCCAAGTAGTGCAGGGGGCGGTTGGGGCCAACGTCCTGACTTTC.

V usage is TRBV9 and J usage is TRBJ1-2; 10 bases line up with TRBD1. CDR3 length equals 17 residues. The germline gives CDR1 SGDLS, CDR2 YYNGEE. Germline trimming cut 5 bases from V and 0 bases from J; bases unmatched to any gene: 10. CDR3 nucleotides: TGTGCCAGCAGAGTCCCGGGACAGGGGTATACTAACTATGGCTACACCTTC. Translated, it gives CASRVPGQGYTNYGYTF.

The J gene is TRBJ1-1, the V gene TRBV2, with D unclear. V was shortened by 4 bases and J by 6 bases, with 18 bases between the two germline ends. This CDR3 is 15 amino acids long. The V gene's germline CDR1 is SNHLY and CDR2 FYNNEI. Here the CDR3 reads CASSVTPEWSAEAFF. The CDR3 DNA follows: TGTGCCAGCAGTGTAACTCCCGAATGGAGCGCTGAAGCTTTCTTT.

The chain carries TRBV5-6 and TRBJ1-4, with D unresolved. V was cut by 2 bases and J by 7 bases, with 12 bases left in between. In germline, CDR1 is SGHDT, CDR2 YYEEEE. The CDR3 runs 14 residues. Here the CDR3 DNA reads TGTGCCAGCAGCTTCGGTAGGGAGGGTGAAAAACTGTTTTTT. This encodes CASSFGREGEKLFF.

This clonotype was seen more than once but under ten times. At one end the junction does not follow the germline gene, possibly because of a read error. The chain carries TRBV4-1 and TRBJ2-1; TRBD2 might be the D (6 bases). The germline V gene has CDR1 MGHRA and CDR2 YSYEKL. There are 13 residues in the CDR3. The CDR3, as DNA: TGCGCCAGCAGCCAAGTGGCGGGGTATAGGAAGCTCTTC. As protein: CASSQVAGYRKLF.

Remarks on this clonotype: One end of the junction does not line up with germline, which may come from a read error. V gene TRBV6-1 combines with J gene TRBJ2-3; no firm D call. In germline, CDR1 is MNHNS, CDR2 SASEGT. This CDR3 has 14 residues. The CDR3 region has the DNA TGTGCCAGCAGCGAAGGGCCTAGCACAGATACGCAGTATTTT. This sequence encodes CASSEGPSTDTQYF.

The CDR3 bases are TGCGCCAGCAGCTTGGGTGGGGGCTCCGATACGCAGTATTTT. Amino acid sequence: CASSLGGGSDTQYF. The chain links TRBV5-1 to TRBJ2-3; perhaps TRBD1 as D (6 bases). Trimming shortened V by 0 bases and J by 6 bases, and 11 bases separated the two germline ends. The CDR3 is 14 residues long. Germline CDR1 is SGHRS and CDR2 is YFSETQ.